This T cell receptor (beta chain) was identified in a study of T cells in Graves' hyperthyroidism and ophthalmopathy. Study background: The initial diagnosis was the point when peripheral blood was collected, ahead of any treatment.

Trimming left V 1 base short and J 3 bases short, with 6 bases between. Germline loops: CDR1 LGHDT, CDR2 YNNKEL (reference sequence). The length of the CDR3 is 14 residues. Notes on the study in general: Ophthalmopathy was model-predicted a median roughly 6.2 months pre-onset. Most thyroid clonotypes with frequency above 0.001 were detected in blood.

RNA transcripts served as the template for amplifying TCR beta CDR3 regions. HTBI primers were the set used in a first-round RT-PCR of the TCR CDR3. TCRdb independently ran MiXCR on the multiplex PCR reads; one entry per CDR3 protein. This table has over 250,000 distinct CDR3 sequences, 12% to 15% appearing once. Thyroid ultrasound, orbital computed tomography, clinical symptoms, and serum thyroxine and TRAb underpinned diagnoses. This clonotype was observed many times. Antigen: not known. The sequencing input was blood. The receptor was derived from a woman aged 40 to 50 with Graves' ophthalmopathy. The chain links TRBV3-1 to TRBJ1-4; no clear D gene. In DNA form, the CDR3 reads TGTGCCAGCAGCCAAGGTTGGGCTAATGAAAAACTGTTTTTT. This translates into CASSQGWANEKLFF.